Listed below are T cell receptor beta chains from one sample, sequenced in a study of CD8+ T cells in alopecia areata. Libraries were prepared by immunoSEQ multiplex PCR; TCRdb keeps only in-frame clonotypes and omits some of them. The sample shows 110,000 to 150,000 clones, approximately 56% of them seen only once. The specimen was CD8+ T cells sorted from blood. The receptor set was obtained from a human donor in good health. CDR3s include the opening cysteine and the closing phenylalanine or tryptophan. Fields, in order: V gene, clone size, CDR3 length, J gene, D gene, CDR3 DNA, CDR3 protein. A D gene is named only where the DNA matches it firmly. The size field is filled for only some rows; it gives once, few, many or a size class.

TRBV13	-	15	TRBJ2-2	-	TGTGCCAGCAGCCAACTCTCTAGTAACACCGGGGAGCTGTTTTTT	CASSQLSSNTGELFF
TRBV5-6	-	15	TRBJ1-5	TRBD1	TGTGCCAGCAGCAGACGGGACAGGGCTGATCAGCCCCAGCATTTT	CASSRRDRADQPQHF
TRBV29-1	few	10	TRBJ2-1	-	TGCAGCGTTTCCGCGAATGAGCAGTTCTTC	CSVSANEQFF
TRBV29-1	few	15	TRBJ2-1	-	TGCAGCGTTGTTAGGCGGGACAGCTCCTACAATGAGCAGTTCTTC	CSVVRRDSSYNEQFF
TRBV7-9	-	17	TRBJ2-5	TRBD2	TGTGCCAGCAGCTTAGCAGGACTAGCGGGAGGGCCGGAGACCCAGTACTTC	CASSLAGLAGGPETQYF
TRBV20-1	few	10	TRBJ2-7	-	TGCAGTGCTAGAGAAGGGGAGCAGTACTTC	CSAREGEQYF
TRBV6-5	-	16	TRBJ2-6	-	TGTGCCAGCAGTTACGATCTAAGATCTGGGGCCAACGTCCTGACTTTC	CASSYDLRSGANVLTF
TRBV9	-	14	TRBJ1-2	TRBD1	TGTGCCAGCAGCGTAGGACAGGGTGATTATGGCTACACCTTC	CASSVGQGDYGYTF
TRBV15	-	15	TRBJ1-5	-	TGTGCCACCAGCAGAGATAAGGGAAGGGTCCAGCCCCAGCATTTT	CATSRDKGRVQPQHF
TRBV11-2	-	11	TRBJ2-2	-	TGTGCCAGCAGCTTATCCGGGGAGCTGTTTTTT	CASSLSGELFF
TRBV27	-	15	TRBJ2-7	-	TGTGCCAGCAAGGCCGAGCAGAGTATCTCCTACGAGCAGTACTTC	CASKAEQSISYEQYF
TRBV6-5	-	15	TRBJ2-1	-	TGTGCCAGCTTACTAGCATCCCTTTACGGCAATGAGCAGTTCTTC	CASLLASLYGNEQFF
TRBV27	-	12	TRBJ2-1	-	TGTGCCAGCAGTTTACTTGGAGATGAGCAGTTCTTC	CASSLLGDEQFF
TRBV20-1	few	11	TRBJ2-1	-	TGCAGTGCGAATACAGGTCACGAGCAGTTCTTC	CSANTGHEQFF
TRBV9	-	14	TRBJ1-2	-	TGTGCCAGCAGCGTAGGACAAGCCAACTATGGCTACACCTTC	CASSVGQANYGYTF
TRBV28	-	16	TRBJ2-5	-	TGTGCCAGCAGTTTACTATTCGGAGAAGGGGGAGAGACCCAGTACTTC	CASSLLFGEGGETQYF
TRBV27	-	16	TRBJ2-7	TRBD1	TGTGCCAGCAGCCAATGGGGACAGGGGTCCGGAGACGAGCAGTACTTC	CASSQWGQGSGDEQYF
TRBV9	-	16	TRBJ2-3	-	TGTGCCAGCAGCAGTTCCACAGGGATAGGGACAGATACGCAGTATTTT	CASSSSTGIGTDTQYF
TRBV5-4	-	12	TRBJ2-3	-	TGTGCCAGCAGCTTGAGCACAGATACGCAGTATTTT	CASSLSTDTQYF
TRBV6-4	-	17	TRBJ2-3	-	TGTGCCAGCAGTGAATCCGGGGACCGGCGATCAACAGATACGCAGTATTTT	CASSESGDRRSTDTQYF
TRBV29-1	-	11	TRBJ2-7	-	TGCAGCGTTGAAGACCGCTACGAGCAGTACTTC	CSVEDRYEQYF
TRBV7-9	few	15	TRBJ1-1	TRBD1	TGTGCCAGCAGCCCTGGACAGGGGGCAGACACTGAAGCTTTCTTT	CASSPGQGADTEAFF
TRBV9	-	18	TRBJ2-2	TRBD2	TGTGCCAGCAGCGCTCGGTTGGTAGCGGGAGCGAGCACCGGGGAGCTGTTTTTT	CASSARLVAGASTGELFF
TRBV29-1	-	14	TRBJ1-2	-	TGCAGCGTTGAAGAGCAGGGCGTCTTGAATGGCTACACCTTC	CSVEEQGVLNGYTF
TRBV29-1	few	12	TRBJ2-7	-	TGCAGCGTTGCTAGGGGGTCCTACGAGCAGTACTTC	CSVARGSYEQYF
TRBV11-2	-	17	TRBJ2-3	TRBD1	TGTGCCAGCAGCTTAGGGGTGCGGCAGGGGGCATCAGATACGCAGTATTTT	CASSLGVRQGASDTQYF
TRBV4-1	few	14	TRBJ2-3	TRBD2	TGCGCCAGTCAAGCGGAGCGGGAGGCAGATACGCAGTATTTT	CASQAEREADTQYF
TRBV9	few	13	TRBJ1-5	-	TGTGCCAGCATCGACCTTCTCCATCAGCCCCAGCATTTT	CASIDLLHQPQHF
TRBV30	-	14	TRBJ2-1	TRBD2	TGTGCCCCAAGAGCGGGAGGGCCCGGTAATGAGCAGTTCTTC	CAPRAGGPGNEQFF
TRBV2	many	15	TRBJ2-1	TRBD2	TGTGCCAGCAAACCCAGGACTAGCGTCATCGATGAGCAGTTCTTC	CASKPRTSVIDEQFF
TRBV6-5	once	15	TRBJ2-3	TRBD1	TGTGCCAGCAGTTGGCGACAGGGATCCTTGGATACGCAGTATTTT	CASSWRQGSLDTQYF
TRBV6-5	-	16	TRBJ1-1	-	TGTGCCAGCAGTTACTCGCCGTCGTCGGGGAACACTGAAGCTTTCTTT	CASSYSPSSGNTEAFF
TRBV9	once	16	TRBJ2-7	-	TGTGCCAGCAGCGTATTACCAGATAGGGTAGGGGACGAGCAGTACTTC	CASSVLPDRVGDEQYF
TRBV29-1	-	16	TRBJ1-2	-	TGCAGCGTTGAAGATCGACAACCTCCAGCTAACTATGGCTACACCTTC	CSVEDRQPPANYGYTF
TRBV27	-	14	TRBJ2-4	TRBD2	TGTGCCAGCAGTCCCTGGACTAGCGGGAGTGTTCAGTACTTC	CASSPWTSGSVQYF
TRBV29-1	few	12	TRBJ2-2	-	TGCAGCGTCTGGCTCATGGGCCGGGAGCTGTTTTTT	CSVWLMGRELFF
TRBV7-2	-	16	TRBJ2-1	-	TGTGCCAGCAGCTCCCGACTAGTCCAGTTTCACAATGAGCAGTTCTTC	CASSSRLVQFHNEQFF
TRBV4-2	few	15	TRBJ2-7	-	TGTGCCAGCAGCCATGTCGTGCAGGGTGGATTCGAGCAGTACTTC	CASSHVVQGGFEQYF
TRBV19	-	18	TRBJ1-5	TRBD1	TGTGCCAGTAGTAGTCCAGATCTTGGGCAGGGGGTAAGCCAGCCCCAGCATTTT	CASSSPDLGQGVSQPQHF
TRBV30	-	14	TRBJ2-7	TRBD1	TGTGCCTGGAGCGACGGGACAGAAGCCTACGAGCAGTACTTC	CAWSDGTEAYEQYF
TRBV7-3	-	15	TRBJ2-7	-	TGTGCCAGCATGGGGACGTCGGGGAGCTCCTACGAGCAGTACTTC	CASMGTSGSSYEQYF
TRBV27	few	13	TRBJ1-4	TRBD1	TGTGCCAGCAGTTTAGATTACCGGGACAGACTGTTTTTT	CASSLDYRDRLFF
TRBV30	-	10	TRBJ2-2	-	TGTGCCTGGAGCTCGGGGGAGCTGTTTTTT	CAWSSGELFF
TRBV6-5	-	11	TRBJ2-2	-	TGTGCCAGCACCTACTTCGGGGAGCTGTTTTTT	CASTYFGELFF
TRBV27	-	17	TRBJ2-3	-	TGTGCCAGCAGTTCCTTCCCCGGGACTTCAAACACAGATACGCAGTATTTT	CASSSFPGTSNTDTQYF
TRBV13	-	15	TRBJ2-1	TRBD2	TGTGCCAGCAGCGCTCGACTAGCGGGAGACAATGAGCAGTTCTTC	CASSARLAGDNEQFF
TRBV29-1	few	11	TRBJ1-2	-	TGCAGCGCCCTAAGGAGGGATGGCTACACCTTC	CSALRRDGYTF